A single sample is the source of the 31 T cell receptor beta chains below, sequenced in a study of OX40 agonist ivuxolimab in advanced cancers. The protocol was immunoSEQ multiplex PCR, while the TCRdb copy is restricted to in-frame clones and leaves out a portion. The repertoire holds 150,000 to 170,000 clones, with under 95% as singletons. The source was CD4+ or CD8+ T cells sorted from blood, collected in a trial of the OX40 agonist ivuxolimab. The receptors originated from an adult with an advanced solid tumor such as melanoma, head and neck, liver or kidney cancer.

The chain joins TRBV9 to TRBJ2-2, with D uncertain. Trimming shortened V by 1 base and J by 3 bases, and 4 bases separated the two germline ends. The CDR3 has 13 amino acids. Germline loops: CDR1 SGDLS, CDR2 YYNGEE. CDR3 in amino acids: CASSVLYTGELFF. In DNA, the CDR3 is TGTGCCAGCAGCGTATTGTACACCGGGGAGCTGTTTTTT.

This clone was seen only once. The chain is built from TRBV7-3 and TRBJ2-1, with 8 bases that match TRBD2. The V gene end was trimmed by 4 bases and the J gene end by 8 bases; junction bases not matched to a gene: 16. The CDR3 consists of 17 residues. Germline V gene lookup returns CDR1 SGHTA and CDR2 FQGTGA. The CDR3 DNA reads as TGTGCCAGCAGCTCCCAGCCTACGGGAGGGTCATATTATGAGCAGTTCTTC. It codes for CASSSQPTGGSYYEQFF. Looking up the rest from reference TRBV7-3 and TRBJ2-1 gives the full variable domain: GAGVSQTPSNKVTEKGKYVELRCDPISGHTALYWYRQSLGQGPEFLIYFQGTGAADDSGLPNDRFFAVRPEGSVSTLKIQRTERGDSAVYLCASSSQPTGGSYYEQFFGPGTRLTVL.

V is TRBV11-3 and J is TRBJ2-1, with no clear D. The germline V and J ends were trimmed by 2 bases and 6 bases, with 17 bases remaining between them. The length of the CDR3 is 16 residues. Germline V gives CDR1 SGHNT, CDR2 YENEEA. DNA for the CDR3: TGTGCCAGCAGCTTAAGCGCAGTAAGGACGGGCAATGAGCAGTTCTTC. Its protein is CASSLSAVRTGNEQFF.

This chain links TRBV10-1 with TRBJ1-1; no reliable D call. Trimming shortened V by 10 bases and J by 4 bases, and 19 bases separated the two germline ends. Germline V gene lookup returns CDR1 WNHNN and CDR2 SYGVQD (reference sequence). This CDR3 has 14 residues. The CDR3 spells CATPEREVVTEAFF. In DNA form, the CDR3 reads TGCGCCACCCCGGAAAGGGAGGTAGTCACTGAAGCTTTCTTT.

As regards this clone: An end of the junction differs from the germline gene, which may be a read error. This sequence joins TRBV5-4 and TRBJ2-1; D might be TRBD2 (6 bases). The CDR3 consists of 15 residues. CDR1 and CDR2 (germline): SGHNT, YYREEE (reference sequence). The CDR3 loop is CASSDGTPGSNKQFF. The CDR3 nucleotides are TGTGCCAGCAGCGACGGGACTCCCGGCTCCAATAAGCAGTTCTTC. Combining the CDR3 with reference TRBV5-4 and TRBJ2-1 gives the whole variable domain ETGVTQSPTHLIKTRGQQVTLRCSSQSGHNTVSWYQQALGQGPQFIFQYYREEENGRGNFPPRFSGLQFPNYSSELNVNALELDDSALYLCASSDGTPGSNKQFFGPGTRLTVL.

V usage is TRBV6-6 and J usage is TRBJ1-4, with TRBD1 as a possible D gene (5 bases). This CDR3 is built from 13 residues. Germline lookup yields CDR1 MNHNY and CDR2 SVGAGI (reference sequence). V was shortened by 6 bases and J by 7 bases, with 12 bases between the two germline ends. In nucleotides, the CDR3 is TGTGCCAGCAGCCGTGGGACGGCTGAAAAACTGTTTTTT. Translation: CASSRGTAEKLFF.

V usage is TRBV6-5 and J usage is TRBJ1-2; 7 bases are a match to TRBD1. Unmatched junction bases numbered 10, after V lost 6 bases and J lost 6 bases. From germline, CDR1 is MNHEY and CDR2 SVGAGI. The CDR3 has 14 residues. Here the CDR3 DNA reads TGTGCCAGCAGCCGGACACACAGGGGAGATGGCTACACCTTC. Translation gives CASSRTHRGDGYTF.

The DNA of the CDR3 is TGCGCCAGCAGCCAAGCCCCTTTTACGAACACCGGGGAGCTGTTTTTT. Translating gives CASSQAPFTNTGELFF. The chain employs TRBV4-1 and TRBJ2-2; D not certain. CDR1 and CDR2 from the germline V gene are MGHRA and YSYEKL. V was shortened by 1 base and J by 0 bases, with 9 bases between the two germline ends. The CDR3 runs to 16 residues.

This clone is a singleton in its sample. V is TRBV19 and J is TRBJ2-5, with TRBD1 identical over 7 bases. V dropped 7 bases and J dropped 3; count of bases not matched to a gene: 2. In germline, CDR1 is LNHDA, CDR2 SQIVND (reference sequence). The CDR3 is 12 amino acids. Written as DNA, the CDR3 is TGTGCCAGTACCCAGGGGGAAGAGACCCAGTACTTC. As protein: CASTQGEETQYF.

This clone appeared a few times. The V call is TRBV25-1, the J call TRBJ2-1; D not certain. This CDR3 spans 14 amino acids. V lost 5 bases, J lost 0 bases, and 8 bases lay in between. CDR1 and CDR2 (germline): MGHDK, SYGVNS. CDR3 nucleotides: TGTGCCAGCAGTTCCGGAAGCTCCTACAATGAGCAGTTCTTC. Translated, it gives CASSSGSSYNEQFF.

The chain's CDR3 is CAISQTSGSSYNEQFF. CDR3 nucleotide sequence: TGTGCCATCAGCCAGACTAGCGGGAGCTCCTACAATGAGCAGTTCTTC. The rearrangement uses TRBV10-3 and TRBJ2-1, with 12 bases that match TRBD2. Germline V gene data show CDR1 as ENHRY and CDR2 as SYGVKD. V was clipped by 6 bases and J by 0 bases; unmatched bases: 3. CDR3 length equals 16 residues.

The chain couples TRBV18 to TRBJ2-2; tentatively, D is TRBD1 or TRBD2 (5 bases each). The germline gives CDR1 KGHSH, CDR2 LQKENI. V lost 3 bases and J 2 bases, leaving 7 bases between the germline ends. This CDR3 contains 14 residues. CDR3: CASSPGPNTGELFF. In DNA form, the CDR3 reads TGTGCCAGCTCACCGGGACCAAACACCGGGGAGCTGTTTTTT.

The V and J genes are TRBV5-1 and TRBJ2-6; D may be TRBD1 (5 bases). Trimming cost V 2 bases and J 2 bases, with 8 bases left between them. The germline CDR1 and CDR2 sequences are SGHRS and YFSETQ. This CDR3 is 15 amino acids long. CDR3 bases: TGCGCCAGCAGCTTCGACAGTGCTGGGGCCAACGTCCTGACTTTC. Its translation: CASSFDSAGANVLTF.

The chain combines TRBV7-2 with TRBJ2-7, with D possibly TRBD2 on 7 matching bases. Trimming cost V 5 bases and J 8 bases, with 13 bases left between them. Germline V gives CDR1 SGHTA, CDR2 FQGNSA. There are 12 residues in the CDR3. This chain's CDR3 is CASSLRGGQQYF. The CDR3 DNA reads TGTGCCAGCAGCCTTAGGGGGGGCCAGCAGTACTTC.

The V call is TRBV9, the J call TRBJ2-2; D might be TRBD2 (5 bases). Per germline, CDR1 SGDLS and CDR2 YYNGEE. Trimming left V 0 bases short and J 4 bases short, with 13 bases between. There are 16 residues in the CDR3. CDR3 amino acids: CASSVVGGWGTGELFF. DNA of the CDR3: TGTGCCAGCAGCGTAGTGGGCGGGTGGGGCACCGGGGAGCTGTTTTTT.

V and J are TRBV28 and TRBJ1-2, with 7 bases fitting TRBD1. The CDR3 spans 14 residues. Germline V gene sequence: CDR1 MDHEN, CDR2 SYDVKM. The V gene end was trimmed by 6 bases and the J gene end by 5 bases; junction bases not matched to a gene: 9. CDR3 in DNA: TGTGCCAGCAGGTCGGGACAGCTTACTTATGGCTACACCTTC. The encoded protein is CASRSGQLTYGYTF.

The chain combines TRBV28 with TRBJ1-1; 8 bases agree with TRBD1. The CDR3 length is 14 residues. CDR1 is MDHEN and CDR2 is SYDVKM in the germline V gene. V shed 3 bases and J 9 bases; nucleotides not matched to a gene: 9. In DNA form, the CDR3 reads TGTGCCAGCAGTTTGGACGGACAGGGAGGGAAAGCTTTCTTT. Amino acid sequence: CASSLDGQGGKAFF.

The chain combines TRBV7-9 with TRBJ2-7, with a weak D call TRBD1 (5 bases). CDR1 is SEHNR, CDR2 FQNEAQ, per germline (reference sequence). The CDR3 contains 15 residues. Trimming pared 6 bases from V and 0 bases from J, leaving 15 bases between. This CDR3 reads CASRPQTVSSYEQYF. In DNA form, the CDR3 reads TGTGCCAGCAGACCTCAGACAGTATCCTCCTACGAGCAGTACTTC.

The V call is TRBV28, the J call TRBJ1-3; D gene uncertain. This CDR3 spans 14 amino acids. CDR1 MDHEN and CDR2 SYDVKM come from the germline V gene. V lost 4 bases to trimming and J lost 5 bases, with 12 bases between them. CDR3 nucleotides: TGTGCCAGCAGTTCCCCGGGGAATAGAAACACCATATATTTT. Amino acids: CASSSPGNRNTIYF.

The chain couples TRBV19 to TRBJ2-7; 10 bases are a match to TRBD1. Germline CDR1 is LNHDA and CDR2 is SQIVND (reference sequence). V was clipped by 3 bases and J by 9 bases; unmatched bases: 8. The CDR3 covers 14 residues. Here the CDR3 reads CASSIQGQGPRQYF. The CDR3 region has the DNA TGTGCCAGTAGTATTCAGGGACAGGGGCCGCGGCAGTACTTC.

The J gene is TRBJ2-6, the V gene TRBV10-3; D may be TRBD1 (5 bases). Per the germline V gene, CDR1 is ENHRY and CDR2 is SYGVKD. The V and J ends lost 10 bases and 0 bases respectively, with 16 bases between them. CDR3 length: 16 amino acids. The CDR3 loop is CANSGGHLSGANVLTF. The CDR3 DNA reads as TGTGCCAACTCCGGTGGACACCTCTCTGGGGCCAACGTCCTGACTTTC.

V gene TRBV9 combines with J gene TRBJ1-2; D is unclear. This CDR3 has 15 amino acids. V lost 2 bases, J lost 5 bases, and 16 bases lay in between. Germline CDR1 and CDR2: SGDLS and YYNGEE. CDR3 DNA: TGTGCCAGCAGCGTTACAGTAGGCTTGGATTATGGCTACACCTTC. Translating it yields CASSVTVGLDYGYTF. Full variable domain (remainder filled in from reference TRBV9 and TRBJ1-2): DSGVTQTPKHLITATGQRVTLRCSPRSGDLSVYWYQQSLDQGLQFLIQYYNGEERAKGNILERFSAQQFPDLHSELNLSSLELGDSALYFCASSVTVGLDYGYTFGSGTRLTVV.

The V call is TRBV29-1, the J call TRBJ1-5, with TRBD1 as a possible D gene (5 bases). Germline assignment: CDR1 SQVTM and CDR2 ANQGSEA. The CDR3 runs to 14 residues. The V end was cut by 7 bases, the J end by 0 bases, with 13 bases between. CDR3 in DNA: TGCAGCGCCCGGGACGACAATAGCAATCAGCCCCAGCATTTT. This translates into CSARDDNSNQPQHF.

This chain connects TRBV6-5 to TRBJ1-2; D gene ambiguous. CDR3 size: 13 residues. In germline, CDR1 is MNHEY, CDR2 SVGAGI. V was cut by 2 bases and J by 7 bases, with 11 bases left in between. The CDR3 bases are TGTGCCAGCAGTTACACGAGGGATACTGGCTACACCTTC. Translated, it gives CASSYTRDTGYTF.

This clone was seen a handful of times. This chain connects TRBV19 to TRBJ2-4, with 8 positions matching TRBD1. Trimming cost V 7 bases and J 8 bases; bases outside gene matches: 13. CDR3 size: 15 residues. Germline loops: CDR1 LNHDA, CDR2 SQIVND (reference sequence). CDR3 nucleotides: TGTGCCAGTAAACCTGGGGACAGGAGTTTGGACATTCAGTACTTC. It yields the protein CASKPGDRSLDIQYF.

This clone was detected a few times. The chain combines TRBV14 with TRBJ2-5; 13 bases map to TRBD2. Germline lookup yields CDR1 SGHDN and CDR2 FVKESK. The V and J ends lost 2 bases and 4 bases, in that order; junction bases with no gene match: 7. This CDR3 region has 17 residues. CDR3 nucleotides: TGTGCCAGCAGCCAAAGACTAGCGGGGGGCGTATCAGAGACCCAGTACTTC. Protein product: CASSQRLAGGVSETQYF.

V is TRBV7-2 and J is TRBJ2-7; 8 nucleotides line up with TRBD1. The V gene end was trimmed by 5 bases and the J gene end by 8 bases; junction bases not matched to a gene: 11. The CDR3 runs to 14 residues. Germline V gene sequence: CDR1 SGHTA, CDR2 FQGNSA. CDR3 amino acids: CASSAAGGYEKQYF. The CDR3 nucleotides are TGTGCCAGCAGCGCCGCAGGGGGCTACGAGAAGCAGTACTTC.

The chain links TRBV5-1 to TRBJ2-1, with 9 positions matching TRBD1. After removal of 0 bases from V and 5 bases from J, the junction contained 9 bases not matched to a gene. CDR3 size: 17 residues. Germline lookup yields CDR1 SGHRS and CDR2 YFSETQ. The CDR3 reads CASSLALSGQGNNEQFF. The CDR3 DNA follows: TGCGCCAGCAGCTTGGCTTTGTCAGGACAGGGGAACAATGAGCAGTTCTTC.

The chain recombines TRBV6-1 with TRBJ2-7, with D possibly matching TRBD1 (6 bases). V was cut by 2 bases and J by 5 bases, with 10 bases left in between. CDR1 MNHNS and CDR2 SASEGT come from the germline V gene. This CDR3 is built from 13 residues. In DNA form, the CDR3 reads TGTGCCAGCAGTGAAAGGGGGTTGAACGAGCAGTACTTC. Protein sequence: CASSERGLNEQYF.

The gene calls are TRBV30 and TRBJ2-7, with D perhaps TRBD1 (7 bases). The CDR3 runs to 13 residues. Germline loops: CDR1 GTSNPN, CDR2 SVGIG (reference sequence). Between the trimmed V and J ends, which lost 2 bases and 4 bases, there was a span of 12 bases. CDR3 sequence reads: CAWSSAGGYEQYF. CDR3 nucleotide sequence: TGTGCCTGGAGTTCGGCAGGGGGGTACGAGCAGTACTTC.

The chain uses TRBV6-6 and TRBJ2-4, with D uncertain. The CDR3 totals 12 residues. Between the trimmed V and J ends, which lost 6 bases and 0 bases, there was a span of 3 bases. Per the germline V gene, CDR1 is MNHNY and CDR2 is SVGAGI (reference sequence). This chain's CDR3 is CASSLAKNIQYF. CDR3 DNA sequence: TGTGCCAGCAGCCTAGCCAAAAACATTCAGTACTTC.